This is a list of T cell receptor beta chains from one sample in a study of shared clonotypes between healthy human individuals. The data were produced by immunoSEQ multiplex PCR, yet TCRdb's version contains in-frame clones alone and is incomplete. Here the sample spans roughly 1 million clones, roughly 70% being singletons. The sample comprised memory CD4+ T cells sorted from blood. Every receptor here comes from a man aged 18-30 years in good health. The conserved cysteine and the conserved F or W are not part of the CDR3 here. The D gene is left open where the match is weak. Rows may omit the clone size; those that give it use once, few, many or a size class.

>TRBD2|TRBV6-6|-|TRBJ2-7
ASSQAGTSGYEQY
>-|TRBV7-9|-|TRBJ2-5
ASSSTGGEIQY
>-|TRBV5-5|few|TRBJ1-5
ASSPVGGSNQPQH
>TRBD1|TRBV7-2|-|TRBJ1-6
ASSPGQGSNSPLH
>-|TRBV7-9|-|TRBJ1-3
ASSLSGTAGNTIY
>-|TRBV7-2|-|TRBJ2-5
ASSLALGIQETQY
>-|TRBV7-2|few|TRBJ2-3
ASSLGGRTDTQY
>-|TRBV14|-|TRBJ2-3
ASSQDMGDTQY
>-|TRBV28|-|TRBJ1-1
ASHPPRVGNTEAF
>TRBD1|TRBV6-1|-|TRBJ2-1
ASSEVGRGKNEQF
>-|TRBV6-5|-|TRBJ2-7
ASRPTGTMYYEQY
>-|TRBV9|-|TRBJ1-6
ASSVKGEPPLH
>TRBD1|TRBV5-1|-|TRBJ2-7
ASSSPGTGYEQY
>-|TRBV30|-|TRBJ2-5
AWSVLPSGAETQY
>TRBD1|TRBV5-1|-|TRBJ1-2
ASSSTGGSRGYT
>TRBD2|TRBV7-2|-|TRBJ2-2
ASSFLAVANTGELF
>TRBD1|TRBV5-1|-|TRBJ2-7
ASSFAPSTGVEQY
>-|TRBV19|-|TRBJ2-7
ASSISVGSYYEQY
>-|TRBV1|-|TRBJ2-1
TSRPGLADHNEQF
>-|TRBV6-1|-|TRBJ1-5
ASSGQNSNQPQH
>-|TRBV6-6|-|TRBJ2-5
ASRPTQSGGVETQY
>-|TRBV10-3|many|TRBJ2-3
AITGAKGTDTQY
>TRBD1|TRBV28|-|TRBJ2-2
ASSFPRTGNTGELF
>TRBD1|TRBV12-5|-|TRBJ2-2
ASGPGQGLGELF
>-|TRBV7-9|many|TRBJ1-2
ASSFRVADGYT
>TRBD1|TRBV5-1|few|TRBJ1-6
ASSRTGGNSPLH
>TRBD1|TRBV19|-|TRBJ1-5
ASSIGGQGAWQPQH
>TRBD1|TRBV5-1|-|TRBJ2-7
ASSLGQGGEQY
>TRBD1|TRBV30|-|TRBJ1-2
AWSLTSGQGYGYT
>TRBD1|TRBV27|-|TRBJ1-4
ASSLQGARVNEKLF
>-|TRBV10-3|few|TRBJ1-1
AIRPGQRTEAF
>-|TRBV6-1|few|TRBJ1-1
ASLIGTEAF
>-|TRBV7-8|once|TRBJ1-5
ASSLAPPGSNQPQH
>TRBD2|TRBV27|-|TRBJ2-2
ASSSTTGTSGTTRNTGELF
>TRBD1|TRBV7-2|-|TRBJ2-1
ASSLEGQGASRQF
>-|TRBV2|-|TRBJ2-2
ASSEAGGRTGELF
>TRBD2|TRBV25-1|-|TRBJ2-1
ASNPGQLAGGEQF
>-|TRBV9|few|TRBJ1-1
ASSVGEMNTEAF
>TRBD2|TRBV5-1|-|TRBJ2-5
ASSAGRRGGSETQY
>-|TRBV19|-|TRBJ2-7
ASSIGRTRIDEQY
>-|TRBV9|-|TRBJ2-2
ASSGPWGNTGELF
>TRBD2|TRBV5-1|-|TRBJ2-3
ASSPRTSGDLDTQY
>-|TRBV4-1|-|TRBJ1-3
ASSQEGGPRGNTIY
>TRBD1|TRBV6-1|-|TRBJ1-5
ASSPGQGFQPQH
>-|TRBV18|-|TRBJ2-4
ASSPPEALAKNIQY